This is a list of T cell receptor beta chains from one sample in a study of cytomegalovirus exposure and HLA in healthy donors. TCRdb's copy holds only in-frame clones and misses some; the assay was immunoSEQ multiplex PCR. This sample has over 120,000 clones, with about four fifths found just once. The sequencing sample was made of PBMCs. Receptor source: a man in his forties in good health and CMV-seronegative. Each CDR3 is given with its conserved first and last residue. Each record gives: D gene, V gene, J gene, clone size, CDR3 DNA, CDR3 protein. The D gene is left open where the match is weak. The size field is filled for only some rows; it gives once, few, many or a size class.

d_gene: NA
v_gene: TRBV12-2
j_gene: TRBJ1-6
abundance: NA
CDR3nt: TGTGCAAGTCGCGTCGGGGGGTCACCCCTCCACTTT
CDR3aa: CASRVGGSPLHF

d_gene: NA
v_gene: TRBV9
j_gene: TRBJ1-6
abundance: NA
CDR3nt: TGTGCCAGCAGCCAATCTGGACAGCCGAACCGTGGTTCACCCCTCCACTTT
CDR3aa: CASSQSGQPNRGSPLHF

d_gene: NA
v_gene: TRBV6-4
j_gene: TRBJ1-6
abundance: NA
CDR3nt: TGTGCCAGCAGTGACAGGGAGGATTCACCCCTCCACTTT
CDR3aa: CASSDREDSPLHF

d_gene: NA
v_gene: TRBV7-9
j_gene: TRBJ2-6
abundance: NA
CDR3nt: TGTGCCAGCAGCTTAAAGGCAGGGGTAGGATCTGGGGCCAACGTCCTGACTTTC
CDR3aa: CASSLKAGVGSGANVLTF

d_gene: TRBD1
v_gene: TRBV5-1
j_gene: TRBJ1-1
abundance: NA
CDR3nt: TGCGCCAGCAGCCCCGGGACAGGCCTCCGATTGAACACTGAAGCTTTCTTT
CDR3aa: CASSPGTGLRLNTEAFF

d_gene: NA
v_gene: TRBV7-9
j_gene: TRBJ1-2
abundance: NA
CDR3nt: TGTGCCAGCAGCTTGGGCGGAGGTTCTAACTATGGCTACACCTTC
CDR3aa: CASSLGGGSNYGYTF

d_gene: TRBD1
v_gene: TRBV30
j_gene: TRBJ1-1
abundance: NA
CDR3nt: TGTGCCTGGGCCGTCGTAGGGGACAGGAACACTGAAGCTTTCTTT
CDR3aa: CAWAVVGDRNTEAFF

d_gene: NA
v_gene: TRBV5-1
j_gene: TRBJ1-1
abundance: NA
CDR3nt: TGCGCCAGCAGCGCAGAGACAGACATGAACACTGAAGCTTTCTTT
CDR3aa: CASSAETDMNTEAFF

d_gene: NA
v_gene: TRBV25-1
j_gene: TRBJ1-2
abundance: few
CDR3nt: TGTGCCAGCAGTGGGCGGACAGCCACTAACTATGGCTACACCTTC
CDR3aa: CASSGRTATNYGYTF

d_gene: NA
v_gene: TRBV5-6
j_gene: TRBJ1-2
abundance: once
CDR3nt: TGTGCCAGCAGCTTGGGTTATGACACCCCCGGGACAAAGACCTATGGCTACACCTTC
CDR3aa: CASSLGYDTPGTKTYGYTF

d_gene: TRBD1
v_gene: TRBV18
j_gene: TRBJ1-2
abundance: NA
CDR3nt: TGTGCCAGTTTGCAAAACCGGGACAGCTATGGCTACACCTTC
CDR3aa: CASLQNRDSYGYTF

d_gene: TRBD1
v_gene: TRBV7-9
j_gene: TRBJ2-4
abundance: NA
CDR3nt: TGTGCCAGCAGCCCAGGACAGGGGGGCTGGGACATTCAGTACTTC
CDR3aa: CASSPGQGGWDIQYF

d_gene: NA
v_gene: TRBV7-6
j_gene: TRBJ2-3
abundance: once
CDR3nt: TGTGCCAGCAACCCATCGGACAGCCTGGGGACGCAGTATTTT
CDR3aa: CASNPSDSLGTQYF

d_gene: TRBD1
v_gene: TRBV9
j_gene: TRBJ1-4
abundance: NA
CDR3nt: TGTGCCAGCAGCGTAGCTACGGGACAGGGTGGTGAAAAACTGTTTTTT
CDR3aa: CASSVATGQGGEKLFF

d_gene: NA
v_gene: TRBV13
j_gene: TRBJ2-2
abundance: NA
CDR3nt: TGTGCCAGCAGCTTCCGGGACATTCGGACCGGGGAGCTGTTTTTT
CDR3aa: CASSFRDIRTGELFF

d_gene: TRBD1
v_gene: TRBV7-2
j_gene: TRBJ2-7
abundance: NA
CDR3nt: TGTGCCAGCAGCAGGACAGGGGCAAGCTACGAGCAGTACTTC
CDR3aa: CASSRTGASYEQYF

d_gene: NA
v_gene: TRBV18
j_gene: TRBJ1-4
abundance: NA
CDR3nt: TGTGCCAGCTCCCCTCGAGGACTGGAAAAACTGTTTTTT
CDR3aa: CASSPRGLEKLFF

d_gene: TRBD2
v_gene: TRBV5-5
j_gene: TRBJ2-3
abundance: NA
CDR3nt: TGTGCCAGCAGCTTGTTGGCAGGACTAGCCCGCACAGATACGCAGTATTTT
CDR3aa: CASSLLAGLARTDTQYF

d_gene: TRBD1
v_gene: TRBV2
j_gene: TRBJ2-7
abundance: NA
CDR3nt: TGTGCCAGCAGAGAACGGACAGGAACCTACGAGCAGTACTTC
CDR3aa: CASRERTGTYEQYF

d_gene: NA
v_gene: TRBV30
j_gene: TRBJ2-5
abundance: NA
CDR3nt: TGTGCCTGGACTTTTCGGGGGCAAGAGACCCAGTACTTC
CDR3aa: CAWTFRGQETQYF

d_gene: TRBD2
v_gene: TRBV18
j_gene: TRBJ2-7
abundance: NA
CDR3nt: TGTGCCAGCTCGAAGTCCCTCGGGACTACACCCTACGAGCAGTACTTC
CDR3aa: CASSKSLGTTPYEQYF

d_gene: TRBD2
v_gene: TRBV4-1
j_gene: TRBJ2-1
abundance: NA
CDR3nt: TGCGCCAGCAGCCAAGAAAGTCGGGGGGTTTACAATGAGCAGTTCTTC
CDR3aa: CASSQESRGVYNEQFF

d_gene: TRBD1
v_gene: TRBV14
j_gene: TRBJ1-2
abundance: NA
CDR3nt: TGTGCCAGCAGCCAAGGCCGGGGACAGGGGGCTGTTTTCGTTGGCTACACCTTC
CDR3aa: CASSQGRGQGAVFVGYTF

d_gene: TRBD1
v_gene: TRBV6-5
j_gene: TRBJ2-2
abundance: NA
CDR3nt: TGTGCCAGCAGTTCTCTTACAGGGGGTAACACCGGGGAGCTGTTTTTT
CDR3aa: CASSSLTGGNTGELFF

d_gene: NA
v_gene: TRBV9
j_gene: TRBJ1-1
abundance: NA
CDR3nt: TGTGCCAGCAGCGTAGGATCTGACAGCTTCTCCACTGAAGCTTTCTTT
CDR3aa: CASSVGSDSFSTEAFF

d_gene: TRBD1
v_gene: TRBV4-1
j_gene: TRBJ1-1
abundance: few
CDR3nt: TGCGCCAGCAGCCCGGGACAGGGGAACACTGAAGCTTTCTTT
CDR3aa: CASSPGQGNTEAFF

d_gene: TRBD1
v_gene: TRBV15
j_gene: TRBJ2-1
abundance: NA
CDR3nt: TGTGCCACCAGCAGAGAAGACAGGGGGGTCTACAATGAGCAGTTCTTC
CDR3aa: CATSREDRGVYNEQFF

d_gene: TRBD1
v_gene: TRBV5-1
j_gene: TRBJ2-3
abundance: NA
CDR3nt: TGCGCCAGCAGCTCGCTACCGGGACAGGGGACAGATACGCAGTATTTT
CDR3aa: CASSSLPGQGTDTQYF

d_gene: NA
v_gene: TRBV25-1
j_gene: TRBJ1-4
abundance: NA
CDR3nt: TGTGCCAGCAGTGAATTGGGCAGGGGAGATGAAAAACTGTTTTTT
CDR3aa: CASSELGRGDEKLFF

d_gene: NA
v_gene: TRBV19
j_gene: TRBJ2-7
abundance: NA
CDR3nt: TGTGCCAGTAGTTCCAGGGGATTAACTGACGAGCAGTACTTC
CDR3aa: CASSSRGLTDEQYF

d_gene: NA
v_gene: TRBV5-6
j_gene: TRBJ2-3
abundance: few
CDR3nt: TGTGCCAGCAGCTCTCCCCGGGGAGATACGCAGTATTTT
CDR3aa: CASSSPRGDTQYF

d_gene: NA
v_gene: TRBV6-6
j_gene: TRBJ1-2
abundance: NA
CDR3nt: TGTGCCAGCAGAACGAGGACTTTCAACTATGGCTACACCTTC
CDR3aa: CASRTRTFNYGYTF

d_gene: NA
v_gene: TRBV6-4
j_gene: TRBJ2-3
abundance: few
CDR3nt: TGTGCCAGCAGTGACTCGAAGGGGGCAGATACGCAGTATTTT
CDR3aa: CASSDSKGADTQYF

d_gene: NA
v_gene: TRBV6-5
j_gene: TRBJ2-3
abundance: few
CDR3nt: TGTGCCAGCAGTTACGCGGATACGCAGTATTTT
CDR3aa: CASSYADTQYF

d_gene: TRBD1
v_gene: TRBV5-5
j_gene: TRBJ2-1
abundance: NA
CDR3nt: TGTGCCAGCAGCTCGGGACAGGGATACAATGAGCAGTTCTTC
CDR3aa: CASSSGQGYNEQFF

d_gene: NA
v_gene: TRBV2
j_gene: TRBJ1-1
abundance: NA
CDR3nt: TGTGCCAGCAGTGAGCTACGGGGTGCTTCCGCTTTCTTT
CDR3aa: CASSELRGASAFF

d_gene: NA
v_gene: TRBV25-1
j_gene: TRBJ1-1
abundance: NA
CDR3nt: TGTGCCAGCAGTGTGACAGGACAAGCTTTCTTT
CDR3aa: CASSVTGQAFF

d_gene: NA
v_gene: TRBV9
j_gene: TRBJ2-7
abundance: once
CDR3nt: TGTGCCAGCAGCGTAGATTCAGGCCGGGAGCAGTACTTC
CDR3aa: CASSVDSGREQYF

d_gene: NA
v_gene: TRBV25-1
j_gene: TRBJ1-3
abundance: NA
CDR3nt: TGTGCCAGCAGTGAATACCCCTCCCCCATATATTTT
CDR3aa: CASSEYPSPIYF

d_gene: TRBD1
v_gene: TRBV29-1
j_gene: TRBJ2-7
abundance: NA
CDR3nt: TGCAGCGTTGATTTTGGGGACAGGGGGCCCTACGAGCAGTACTTC
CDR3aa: CSVDFGDRGPYEQYF

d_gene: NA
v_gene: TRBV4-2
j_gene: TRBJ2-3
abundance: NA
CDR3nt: TGTGCCAGCAGCCAGAGGGCGATCGGTTTAACAGATACGCAGTATTTT
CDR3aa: CASSQRAIGLTDTQYF

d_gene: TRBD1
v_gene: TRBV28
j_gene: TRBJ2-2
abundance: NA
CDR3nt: TGTGCCAGCAGTTTACTTCAGGGGGCGAACACCGGGGAGCTGTTTTTT
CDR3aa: CASSLLQGANTGELFF

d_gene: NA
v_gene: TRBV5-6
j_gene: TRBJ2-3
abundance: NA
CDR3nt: TGTGCCAGCAGCTTAACTGGCACAGATACGCAGTATTTT
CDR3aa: CASSLTGTDTQYF